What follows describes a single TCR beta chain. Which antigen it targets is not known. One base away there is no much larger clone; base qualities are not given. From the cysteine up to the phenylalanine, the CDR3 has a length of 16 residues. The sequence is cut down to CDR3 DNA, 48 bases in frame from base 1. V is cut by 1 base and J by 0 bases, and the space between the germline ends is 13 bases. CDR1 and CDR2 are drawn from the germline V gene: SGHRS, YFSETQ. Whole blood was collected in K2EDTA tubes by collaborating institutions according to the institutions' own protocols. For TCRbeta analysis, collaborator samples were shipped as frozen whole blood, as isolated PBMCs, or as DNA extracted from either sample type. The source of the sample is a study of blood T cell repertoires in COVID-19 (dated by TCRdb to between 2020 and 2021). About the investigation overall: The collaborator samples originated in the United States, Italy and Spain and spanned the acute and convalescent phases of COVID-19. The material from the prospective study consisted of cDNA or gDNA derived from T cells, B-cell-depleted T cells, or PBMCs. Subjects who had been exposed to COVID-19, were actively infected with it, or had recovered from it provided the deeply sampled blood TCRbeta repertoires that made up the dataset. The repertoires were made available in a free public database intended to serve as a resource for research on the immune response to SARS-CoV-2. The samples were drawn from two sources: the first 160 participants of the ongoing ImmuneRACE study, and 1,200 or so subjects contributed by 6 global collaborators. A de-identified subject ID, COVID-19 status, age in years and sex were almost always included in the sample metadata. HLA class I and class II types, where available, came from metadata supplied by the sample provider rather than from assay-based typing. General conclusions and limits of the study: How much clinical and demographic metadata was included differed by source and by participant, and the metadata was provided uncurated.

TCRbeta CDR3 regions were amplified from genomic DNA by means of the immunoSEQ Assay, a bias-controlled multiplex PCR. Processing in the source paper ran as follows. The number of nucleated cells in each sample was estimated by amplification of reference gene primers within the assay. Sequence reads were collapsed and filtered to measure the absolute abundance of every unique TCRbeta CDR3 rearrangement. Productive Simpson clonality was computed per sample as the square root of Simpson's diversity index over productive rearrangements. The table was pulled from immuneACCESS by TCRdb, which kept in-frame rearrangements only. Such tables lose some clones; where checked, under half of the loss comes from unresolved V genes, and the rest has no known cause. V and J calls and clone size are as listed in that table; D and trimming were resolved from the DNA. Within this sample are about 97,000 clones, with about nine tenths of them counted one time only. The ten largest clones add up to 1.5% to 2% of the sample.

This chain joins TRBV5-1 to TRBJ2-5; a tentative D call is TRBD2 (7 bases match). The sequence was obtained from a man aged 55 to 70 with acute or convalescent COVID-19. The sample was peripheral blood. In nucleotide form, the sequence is TGCGCCAGCAGCTTGATTGGGGGGGCGTACCAAGAGACCCAGTACTTC. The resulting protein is CASSLIGGAYQETQYF.